This T cell receptor beta chain was recovered during a study of graft-versus-host responses after intestinal transplantation. Germline V gene data show CDR1 as SGHDT and CDR2 as YYEEEE. Trimming stripped 4 bases from V and 9 bases from J, with 14 bases between. This CDR3 is built from 12 residues. Details on this clone: The antigen is not known.

Study-wide results and limits: High graft-versus-host to host-versus-graft T cell clonal ratios marked allografts of patients with graft-donor macrochimerism.

Clones were read by immunoSEQ multiplex PCR, and TCRdb kept only the in-frame ones, dropping some. This table has 85,000 to 100,000 clones, roughly 90% appearing once. V gene TRBV5-6 combines with J gene TRBJ2-7; the D gene is possibly TRBD2 (5 bases). Specimen: unstimulated CD4+ T cells sorted from spleen or lymph node cells, collected before transplant. This receptor was taken from a human donor who was the organ donor for an intestinal transplant. CDR3 in amino acids: CASSVKLGWQYF. The CDR3 coding sequence is TGTGCCAGCAGCGTTAAACTAGGGTGGCAGTACTTC.